One sample yielded the 9 T cell receptor beta chains listed below, sequenced in a study of OX40 agonist ivuxolimab in advanced cancers. The data were produced by immunoSEQ multiplex PCR, yet TCRdb's version contains in-frame clones alone and is incomplete. Of some 70,000 clones listed, around 86% are singletons. Sequencing used CD4+ or CD8+ T cells sorted from blood, obtained in a trial of the OX40 agonist ivuxolimab. These receptors originate from an adult with an advanced solid tumor such as melanoma, head and neck, liver or kidney cancer.

The V call is TRBV6-1, the J call TRBJ2-5; 8 bases map to TRBD1. Germline CDR1 and CDR2: MNHNS and SASEGT. The CDR3 spans 14 residues. J was trimmed by 5 bases and V by 5 bases; bases with no gene match: 7. This chain's CDR3 is CASSRQGAVETQYF. In DNA, the CDR3 is TGTGCCAGCAGTCGCCAGGGGGCCGTGGAGACCCAGTACTTC.

V usage is TRBV6-5 and J usage is TRBJ2-7; no clear D gene. The CDR3 covers 12 residues. Trimming removed 5 bases at V and 12 bases at J, with 17 bases between. The V gene's germline CDR1 is MNHEY and CDR2 SVGAGI. The CDR3 reads CASSPILAALYF. The CDR3 DNA reads TGTGCCAGCAGTCCGATCTTGGCGGCTCTGTACTTC.

V is TRBV20-1 and J is TRBJ2-7, with D hard to call. CDR1 and CDR2 from the germline V gene are DFQATT and SNEGSKA (reference sequence). The V end lost 5 bases, the J end lost 5 bases, and 10 bases lay between the germline ends. CDR3 length equals 11 residues. The CDR3 region has the DNA TGCAGTGCTCTCAGACTTAACGAGCAGTACTTC. Protein: CSALRLNEQYF.

This rearrangement joins TRBV14 to TRBJ2-7; D remains ambiguous. Germline V gene data show CDR1 as SGHDN and CDR2 as FVKESK. CDR3 length: 14 amino acids. V was cut by 2 bases and J by 3 bases, with 11 bases left in between. The CDR3 loop reads CASSQLDADYEQYF. The CDR3, as DNA: TGTGCCAGCAGCCAATTGGACGCCGACTACGAGCAGTACTTC.

The chain has TRBV7-3 and TRBJ1-3; D is unclear. CDR1 SGHTA and CDR2 FQGTGA come from the germline V gene. The length of the CDR3 is 14 residues. The germline V and J ends were trimmed by 3 bases and 2 bases, with 8 bases remaining between them. This CDR3 reads CASSFEGTGNTIYF. The CDR3 coding sequence is TGTGCCAGCAGCTTTGAGGGAACTGGAAACACCATATATTTT.

The chain has TRBV28 and TRBJ2-3; D is perhaps TRBD2 (6 bases). Trimming left V 5 bases short and J 5 bases short, with 14 bases between. CDR3 length: 14 amino acids. CDR1 and CDR2 from the germline V gene are MDHEN and SYDVKM. CDR3 region: CASSAWGELDTQYF. The CDR3 region has the DNA TGTGCCAGCAGTGCGTGGGGGGAGTTAGATACGCAGTATTTT. Combining the CDR3 with reference TRBV28 and TRBJ2-3 gives the whole variable domain DVKVTQSSRYLVKRTGEKVFLECVQDMDHENMFWYRQDPGLGLRLIYFSYDVKMKEKGDIPEGYSVSREKKERFSLILESASTNQTSMYLCASSAWGELDTQYFGPGTRLTVL.

The rearrangement joins TRBV6-5 to TRBJ1-1, with 8 nucleotides matching TRBD1. The V and J ends lost 5 bases and 6 bases, in that order; junction bases with no gene match: 8. CDR3 length equals 14 residues. From germline, CDR1 is MNHEY and CDR2 SVGAGI. CDR3 nucleotides: TGTGCCAGCAGTGAGTTCCAGGGGGCGTCTGAAGCTTTCTTT. This encodes CASSEFQGASEAFF.

The chain is built from TRBV5-1 and TRBJ2-3; TRBD1 might be the D (6 bases). The ends were cut back, 4 bases at V and 0 bases at J, with 12 bases in the middle. The CDR3 consists of 15 residues. Germline CDR1 and CDR2: SGHRS and YFSETQ. For the CDR3, the DNA is TGCGCCAGCAGCGTGGGACAAGGGAGCACAGATACGCAGTATTTT. It translates to CASSVGQGSTDTQYF.

CDR3 region: CASSLTYGTPSYEQYF. CDR3 DNA: TGTGCCAGCAGCCTAACATACGGGACACCCTCCTACGAGCAGTACTTC. The genes are TRBV11-2 and TRBJ2-7; possibly TRBD1 for D (6 bases). The CDR3 consists of 16 residues. Germline CDR1 is SGHAT and CDR2 is FQNNGV. Trimming took off 5 bases at V and 0 bases at J, with 17 bases between the two ends.